This T cell receptor beta chain was captured in a study of T cell clonality in common variable immunodeficiency. Findings and limits, study-wide: Reportedly, TCR beta sequences from common variable immunodeficiency showed fewer deletions and N-nucleotide insertions. Compared with healthy controls, CVID subjects showed increased TCRbeta clonality, mostly in about a third.

Assay: immunoSEQ multiplex PCR; the TCRdb copy retains only in-frame clones and omits some. This sample carries tens of thousands of clones, none of them present only once. Trimming shortened V by 0 bases and J by 5 bases, and 15 bases separated the two germline ends. Germline V CDR1 and CDR2: SGHRS, YFSETQ. CDR3 size: 15 residues. Concerning this clone itself: The antigen is undetermined. The read finishes 3 residues shy of the CDR3 end, and the germline J gene is used to complete it.

The clonotype originates from a human donor with common variable immunodeficiency. Sequencing used peripheral blood mononuclear cells. The rearrangement links TRBV5-1 to TRBJ2-7; D may be TRBD2 (6 bases). CDR3 sequence reads: CASSLEITSNHEQYF. Partial CDR3 DNA: TGCGCCAGCAGCTTGGAGATTACTAGCAACCACGAG.